This entry concerns a single T cell receptor beta chain. Its antigen is unknown. No clone much larger than this one lies a single base away; base qualities are absent. Set within a cohort of healthcare workers in London, UK, this nested case-control study involved weekly PCR testing of nasopharyngeal swabs along with blood sampling. Healthcare workers were recruited between 23 and 31 March 2020, during the week of the UK lockdown, and were followed weekly for up to about 16 weeks. The entry originates in a study of early T cells in non-severe SARS-CoV-2 infection (dated by TCRdb to the early 2020s). Context from the whole study: Bulk RNA from unsorted whole blood was used for TCR sequencing, so alpha and beta chains could not be paired.

Paper-wide results and their limitations: VDJdb matching was skewed toward anti-spike CD8 responses and likely underestimated virus-specific expansions, missing private and CD4 specificities.

Library preparation employed 5' RACE. Reads for this sample came from a NextSeq 500. To correct for sequencing error and PCR bias, the TCR library protocol tagged individual cDNA molecules with unique molecular identifiers. Both TCR alpha and beta chains were sequenced, and tight co-correlation was observed between alpha and beta sequence abundances in each sample. Concerning the study's data processing: Decombinator V4 was used to annotate the V gene, J gene and CDR3 of the TCR sequences. TCRs were defined as expanded if a significant change between any two time points was detected under a Poisson model with p below 0.0001. TCR abundances were normalised to the total number of TCRs sequenced in each sample and reported as counts per million. VDJdb, accessed 1 November 2021, was searched for CMV, EBV and SARS-CoV-2 annotated TCRs, excluding TCRs annotated for multiple antigens. The public reads were quality trimmed at Q25 with fastp and then assembled into clones with MiXCR by TCRdb, keeping productive beta chains. A single entry per CDR3 protein holds the most common genes and DNA from its merged rows. Here the V and J calls rest on TCRdb's processing, not on the authors' analysis. The sample table contains about 64,000 distinct CDR3 sequences; only one count was recorded for around 20% of them. Approximately 16% of the sample rests with the top ten.

The material was whole blood, obtained at baseline. This TCR came from an adult who was a healthcare worker with PCR-confirmed SARS-CoV-2 infection or an uninfected control (not recorded which).

The DNA reads as follows: TGTGCCAGCAGCCTTCTGGCGGGGGCCTCCTACAATGAGCAGTTCTTC. Translation gives CASSLLAGASYNEQFF. The V and J segments used are TRBV7-2 and TRBJ2-1; TRBD2 is a weak D gene call, 7 bases matching. V is clipped by 5 bases and J by 0 bases, and the sequence between their germline boundaries is 14 bases long. CDR1 and CDR2 are drawn from the germline V gene: SGHTA, FQGNSA. Including cysteine and phenylalanine, the CDR3 has 16 amino acids. Just the 48-base CDR3 DNA is kept, in frame starting at base 1.